The 17 T cell receptor beta chains below were found in one sample sequenced in a study of blood T cell repertoires in COVID-19. Data came from immunoSEQ multiplex PCR; TCRdb stores just in-frame clones and leaves some out. The table shows approximately 220,000 clones, with roughly 89% occurring only once. Sequencing was done on a sample of PBMCs or T cells enriched from blood (not recorded which). The source is a man aged 30-40 years who had been exposed to COVID-19.

This chain links TRBV5-3 with TRBJ2-3, with D possibly being TRBD1 (6 bases). TRBV5-3 is given ORF status, its function remaining uncertain. Between the trimmed V and J ends, which lost 3 bases and 3 bases, there was a span of 11 bases. The length of the CDR3 is 14 residues. In nucleotides, the CDR3 is TGTGCCAGAAGCTCTTGGGGACAAACAGATACGCAGTATTTT. This sequence encodes CARSSWGQTDTQYF.

The table lists this clone with a few counts. The V call is TRBV9, the J call TRBJ2-1; a weak D match, TRBD2 (5 bases). The CDR3 length is 13 residues. Looked up from germline, CDR1 is SGDLS and CDR2 is YYNGEE. The germline V and J ends were trimmed by 4 bases and 8 bases, with 13 bases remaining between them. CDR3 amino acids: CASSSHVGDEQFF. The CDR3 bases are TGTGCCAGCAGCAGCCATGTCGGGGATGAGCAGTTCTTC.

Notes on this clone: Other DNA sequences in this sample translate to the same CDR3. The genes are TRBV9 and TRBJ1-2, with a weak D call TRBD1 (5 bases). The CDR3 extends over 14 amino acids. Between the trimmed V and J ends, which lost 0 bases and 2 bases, there was a span of 8 bases. Germline V gives CDR1 SGDLS, CDR2 YYNGEE. The CDR3 nucleotides are TGTGCCAGCAGCGTAGCTGGGGCCAACTATGGCTACACCTTC. This sequence encodes CASSVAGANYGYTF.

The chain joins TRBV4-1 to TRBJ2-7, with 9 bases aligning to TRBD1. This CDR3 contains 14 residues. V gave up 2 bases and J gave up 12 bases; unmatched junction bases: 11. CDR1 is MGHRA and CDR2 is YSYEKL in the germline V gene. The CDR3 nucleotides read TGCGCCAGCAGCCAACCCGGGACAGGGCCAAAGCGGTACTTC. Its translation is CASSQPGTGPKRYF.

This clone was recorded only once. The rearrangement joins TRBV19 to TRBJ1-4; D call uncertain. This CDR3 region has 14 residues. V was trimmed by 4 bases and J by 8 bases, leaving 14 bases between them. Germline values: CDR1 LNHDA, CDR2 SQIVND (reference sequence). The CDR3 here is CASSTQALGEKLFF. The CDR3 bases are TGTGCCAGTAGTACGCAGGCTCTTGGCGAAAAACTGTTTTTT.

The rearrangement joins TRBV18 to TRBJ2-1, with 13 nucleotides matching TRBD2. Per the germline V gene, CDR1 is KGHSH and CDR2 is LQKENI. This CDR3 contains 18 residues. V shed 2 bases, J shed 3 bases, and the junction held 7 bases outside the gene matches. The CDR3, as DNA: TGTGCCAGCTCACCATTGCCGACTAGCGGGGGGAACTACAATGAGCAGTTCTTC. This sequence encodes CASSPLPTSGGNYNEQFF. The full variable domain, rest sourced from reference TRBV18 and TRBJ2-1, is NAGVMQNPRHLVRRRGQEARLRCSPMKGHSHVYWYRQLPEEGLKFMVYLQKENIIDESGMPKERFSAEFPKEGPSILRIQQVVRGDSAAYFCASSPLPTSGGNYNEQFFGPGTRLTVL.

This chain joins TRBV4-3 and TRBJ2-1; TRBD2 aligns across 10 bases. The CDR3 length is 17 residues. V lost 4 bases, J lost 1 base, and 7 bases stayed unmatched. The germline gives CDR1 LGHNA, CDR2 YSLEER. In nucleotides, the CDR3 is TGCGCCAGCAGCCCTAGAGCAGCGGGGGGGTCCTACAATGAGCAGTTCTTC. The encoded protein is CASSPRAAGGSYNEQFF.

The chain recombines TRBV11-3 with TRBJ1-5, with TRBD1 matching over 9 bases. Germline loops: CDR1 SGHNT, CDR2 YENEEA. The J segment lost 4 bases and the V segment lost 2 bases, leaving 6 bases of the junction unmatched. CDR3 length: 16 amino acids. CDR3 loop: CASSLPWDRANQPQHF. In DNA, the CDR3 is TGTGCCAGCAGCTTACCCTGGGACAGGGCAAATCAGCCCCAGCATTTT. The whole variable domain, remainder taken from reference TRBV11-3 and TRBJ1-5, is EAGVVQSPRYKIIEKKQPVAFWCNPISGHNTLYWYLQNLGQGPELLIRYENEEAVDDSQLPKDRFSAERLKGVDSTLKIQPAELGDSAVYLCASSLPWDRANQPQHFGDGTRLSIL.

The sample holds one count of this clone. V is TRBV28 and J is TRBJ1-5; weak D call: TRBD1 (5 bases). Germline CDR1 is MDHEN and CDR2 is SYDVKM. V dropped 1 base and J dropped 0 bases, with 10 bases sitting between them. This CDR3 has 16 residues. The CDR3, as DNA: TGTGCCAGCAGTTTATTTAGGGGAAATAGCAATCAGCCCCAGCATTTT. Protein: CASSLFRGNSNQPQHF.

CDR3 region: CASSRISDRSYGYTF. The CDR3 nucleotides are TGTGCCAGCAGCCGCATCTCGGACAGGAGCTATGGCTACACCTTC. This chain links TRBV5-6 with TRBJ1-2; 7 nucleotides match TRBD1. The germline gives CDR1 SGHDT, CDR2 YYEEEE. J gave up 4 bases and V 4 bases, and 10 bases lay outside the gene matches. The CDR3 has 15 amino acids.

The J gene is TRBJ2-7, the V gene TRBV30, with D perhaps TRBD1 (6 bases). Per germline, CDR1 GTSNPN and CDR2 SVGIG (reference sequence). With 7 bases removed from V and 3 bases from J, the gap between germline ends came to 19 bases. The CDR3 covers 14 residues. CDR3 DNA sequence: TGTGCCTCCCAACAGGGTCCTTTAGGCTACGAGCAGTACTTC. As protein: CASQQGPLGYEQYF.

The J gene is TRBJ1-5, the V gene TRBV11-2, with 7 bases aligning to TRBD1. The germline V gene has CDR1 SGHAT and CDR2 FQNNGV. The ends lost 4 bases at V and 7 bases at J; junction bases unmatched: 4. The CDR3 has 13 amino acids. In DNA, the CDR3 is TGTGCCAGCAGCTCCCAGGGGGGCCAGCCCCAGCATTTT. Protein: CASSSQGGQPQHF. The whole variable domain, remainder taken from reference TRBV11-2 and TRBJ1-5, is EAGVAQSPRYKIIEKRQSVAFWCNPISGHATLYWYQQILGQGPKLLIQFQNNGVVDDSQLPKDRFSAERLKGVDSTLKIQPAKLEDSAVYLCASSSQGGQPQHFGDGTRLSIL.

The rearrangement links TRBV6-1 to TRBJ1-2, with 8 bases that match TRBD1. J lost 4 bases, V lost 3 bases, and 7 bases had no gene match. The CDR3 has 15 amino acids. Germline V gene data show CDR1 as MNHNS and CDR2 as SASEGT. The CDR3 reads CASSDPGQEFYGYTF. CDR3 bases: TGTGCCAGCAGTGACCCGGGACAGGAGTTCTATGGCTACACCTTC.

The CDR3 region has the DNA TGTGCCAGCAGCCTGAGGACAGGGCGTAGCACAGATACGCAGTATTTT. This codes for CASSLRTGRSTDTQYF. V gene TRBV7-2 combines with J gene TRBJ2-3; 8 bases align to TRBD1. J gave up 0 bases and V 5 bases, and 7 bases lay outside the gene matches. The CDR3 sequence is 16 residues long. CDR1 and CDR2 (germline): SGHTA, FQGNSA.

The chain employs TRBV6-5 and TRBJ2-7; 7 bases map to TRBD2. The CDR3 is 14 amino acids. Looked up from germline, CDR1 is MNHEY and CDR2 is SVGAGI. The ends lost 8 bases at V and 0 bases at J; junction bases unmatched: 7. The CDR3 nucleotides read TGTGCCAGCGGCCTGGGGGGGAGCTCCTACGAGCAGTACTTC. Protein sequence: CASGLGGSSYEQYF.

The V gene is TRBV6-5, the J gene TRBJ1-2; a possible D gene is TRBD1 (5 bases). The CDR3 is 12 amino acids. CDR1 and CDR2 (germline): MNHEY, SVGAGI. Trimming stripped 6 bases from V and 7 bases from J, with 12 bases between. CDR3 DNA sequence: TGTGCCAGCAGCCCCCGGGGGGGTGGCTACACCTTC. This translates into CASSPRGGGYTF.

CDR3 in amino acids: CASSKSGGAIDEQFF. The DNA for the CDR3 is TGTGCCAGCAGCAAGAGCGGGGGGGCTATCGATGAGCAGTTCTTC. The chain links TRBV11-3 to TRBJ2-1, with 10 bases aligning to TRBD2. The CDR3 is made up of 15 amino acids. With V trimmed by 5 bases and J by 8 bases, 9 bases remained unmatched. CDR1 is SGHNT, CDR2 YENEEA, per germline.